The 8 T cell receptor beta chains listed next were all sequenced from one sample in a study of T cell repertoires in cytomegalovirus infection. These TCRs are of unknown antigen specificity. TCRdb reprocessed the reads with MiXCR, giving one entry per CDR3 protein. Found here are under 130,000 distinct CDR3 sequences, roughly 41% of them singletons; the top ten hold just under 75%. This specimen consisted of CD8+ T cells from cultured PBMCs, obtained from culture after CMV antigen stimulation. The receptors originated from a human donor in good health (CMV status not recorded). Some clones in this sample may be carry-over from other donors' samples.

This clonotype was seen ten or more times. V and J are TRBV12-3 or TRBV12-4 and TRBJ2-1; 8 nucleotides align to TRBD2. Losses at the gene ends were 5 bases for V and 3 bases for J; bases not matched to a gene: 6. This CDR3 comprises 15 residues. This CDR3 is CASSLSGGGYNEQFF. The CDR3 DNA follows: TGTGCCAGCAGTCTGAGCGGGGGTGGCTACAATGAGCAGTTCTTC.

This clonotype was observed a handful of times. V is TRBV7-6 and J is TRBJ2-1; TRBD1 aligns across 8 bases. Trimming took 4 bases from V and 5 from J; bases not matched to a gene: 4. The V gene's germline CDR1 is SGHVS and CDR2 FNYEAQ. The CDR3 is made up of 14 amino acids. CDR3 nucleotide sequence: TGTGCCAGCAGCTGGACAGGGTCAGACAATGAGCAGTTCTTC. It is translated as CASSWTGSDNEQFF.

The V gene is TRBV5-1, the J gene TRBJ2-5; D unclear. CDR3 size: 15 residues. CDR1 and CDR2 from the germline V gene are SGHRS and YFSETQ. The V gene lost 7 bases and the J gene lost 5 bases, with 21 bases spanning the gap. CDR3 nucleotide sequence: TGCGCCAGCTCCGCTCCCGTGACCCTTCGGGAGACCCAGTACTTC. It specifies CASSAPVTLRETQYF.

The CDR3 loop is CASSRDRAGELFF. The CDR3 nucleotides read TGTGCCAGCAGTCGGGACAGGGCCGGGGAGCTGTTTTTT. The V gene is TRBV7-3, the J gene TRBJ2-2; 9 bases line up with TRBD1. Trimming cost V 6 bases and J 6 bases; bases outside gene matches: 2. CDR3 length: 13 amino acids. From germline, CDR1 is SGHTA and CDR2 FQGTGA.

The rearrangement links TRBV4-1 to TRBJ1-5, with a tentative D call TRBD1 (5 bases). Germline assignment: CDR1 MGHRA and CDR2 YSYEKL. The CDR3 length is 15 residues. Trimming pared 3 bases from V and 3 bases from J, leaving 12 bases between. The CDR3 loop reads CASSQDTSLNQPQHF. The CDR3 DNA reads TGCGCCAGCAGCCAGGACACATCACTCAATCAGCCCCAGCATTTT.

The rearrangement uses TRBV7-4 and TRBJ2-5; D might be TRBD2 (5 bases). Per the germline V gene, CDR1 is SGHVT and CDR2 is SQSDAQ. There are 16 residues in the CDR3. The V end lost 3 bases, the J end lost 3 bases, and 17 bases lay between the germline ends. CDR3 protein: CASSFIPGRGEETQYF. CDR3 in DNA: TGTGCCAGCAGCTTTATTCCAGGCCGGGGTGAAGAGACCCAGTACTTC.

J is TRBJ2-1 and V is TRBV7-2, with 10 bases that match TRBD1. Germline values: CDR1 SGHTA, CDR2 FQGNSA. Trimming removed 2 bases from V and 7 bases from J; junction bases left unmatched: 11. The CDR3 spans 17 residues. This CDR3 is CASSLYPPDRGFNEQFF. The CDR3 DNA sequence: TGTGCCAGCAGCTTATATCCCCCGGACAGGGGGTTTAATGAGCAGTTCTTC.

The chain has TRBV7-4 and TRBJ2-7; D is unresolved. This CDR3 has 12 amino acids. Per the germline V gene, CDR1 is SGHVT and CDR2 is SQSDAQ. The ends were cut back, 5 bases at V and 2 bases at J, with 7 bases in the middle. CDR3 in DNA: TGTGCCAGCAGCCCCACCCCCTACGAGCAGTACTTC. It codes for CASSPTPYEQYF.